This T cell receptor beta chain was identified in a study of cytomegalovirus exposure and HLA in healthy donors. The CDR3 spans 14 residues. Trimming removed 4 bases at V and 0 bases at J, with 8 bases between. The germline V gene encodes CDR1 SGHNT and CDR2 YYREEE (reference sequence). Sequencing was performed with immunoSEQ multiplex PCR; in TCRdb, only in-frame clones are kept and a portion is missing. The repertoire holds 150,000 to 200,000 clones, with roughly three quarters as singletons. In regard to this clone: The antigen is not known.

Notes on the study in general: In vitro confirmation showed a few CMV-associated chains to be CMV antigen specific.

Input material: PBMCs. The sequence derives from a woman in her twenties or thirties in good health and CMV-seronegative. The V gene is TRBV5-4, the J gene TRBJ2-1; no clear D. The CDR3 sequence: CASSPLISYNEQFF. Written as DNA, the CDR3 is TGTGCCAGCAGCCCCTTAATCTCCTACAATGAGCAGTTCTTC.